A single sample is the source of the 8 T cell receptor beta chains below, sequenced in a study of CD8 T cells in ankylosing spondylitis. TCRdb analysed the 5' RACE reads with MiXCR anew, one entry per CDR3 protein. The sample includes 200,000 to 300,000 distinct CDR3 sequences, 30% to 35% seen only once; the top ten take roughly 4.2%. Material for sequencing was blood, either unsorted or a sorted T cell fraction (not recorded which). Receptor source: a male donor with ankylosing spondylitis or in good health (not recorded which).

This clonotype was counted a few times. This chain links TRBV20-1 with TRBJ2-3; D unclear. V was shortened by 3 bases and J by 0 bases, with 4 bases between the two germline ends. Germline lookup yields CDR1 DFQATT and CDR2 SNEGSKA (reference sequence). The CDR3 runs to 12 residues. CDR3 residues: CSARASTDTQYF. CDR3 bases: TGCAGTGCTAGGGCCAGCACAGATACGCAGTATTTT.

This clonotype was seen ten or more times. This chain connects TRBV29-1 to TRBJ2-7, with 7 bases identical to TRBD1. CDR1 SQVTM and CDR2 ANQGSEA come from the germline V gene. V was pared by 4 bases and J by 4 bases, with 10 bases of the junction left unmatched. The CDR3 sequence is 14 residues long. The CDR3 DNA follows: TGCAGCGTTGCCTATGTAGGGGGCCCGTACGAGCAGTACTTC. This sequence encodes CSVAYVGGPYEQYF.

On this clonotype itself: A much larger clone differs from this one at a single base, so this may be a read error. CDR3: CASSDSGAADTQYF. The CDR3, as DNA: TGTGCCAGCAGTGACTCCGGGGCGGCAGATACGCAGTATTTT. The V gene is TRBV6-4, the J gene TRBJ2-3, with D possibly called TRBD1 or TRBD2 (5 bases each). Germline CDR1 reads MRHNA; CDR2 reads SNTAGT. The CDR3 spans 14 residues. The germline V and J ends were trimmed by 0 bases and 4 bases, with 8 bases remaining between them.

Here the CDR3 reads CASSPGFRSGNEQFF. In DNA, the CDR3 is TGCGCCAGCAGCCCCGGGTTCAGGTCGGGCAATGAGCAGTTCTTC. The chain has TRBV5-1 and TRBJ2-1; D not certain. This CDR3 region has 15 residues. CDR1 is SGHRS, CDR2 YFSETQ, per germline. Trimming removed 4 bases from V and 6 bases from J, with 17 bases in between.

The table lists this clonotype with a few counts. CDR3 DNA sequence: TGTGCCAGCAGCCCCGCTGGGTCCTACGAGCAGTACTTC. As protein: CASSPAGSYEQYF. The chain carries TRBV27 and TRBJ2-7; D remains ambiguous. This CDR3 is built from 13 residues. The V gene's germline CDR1 is MNHEY and CDR2 SMNVEV (reference sequence). Trimming took off 6 bases at V and 1 base at J, with 10 bases between the two ends.

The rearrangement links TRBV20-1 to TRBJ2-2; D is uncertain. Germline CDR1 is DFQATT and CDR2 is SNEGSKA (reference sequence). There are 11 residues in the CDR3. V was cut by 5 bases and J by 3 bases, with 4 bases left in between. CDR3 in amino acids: CSAPYTGELFF. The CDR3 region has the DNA TGCAGTGCTCCCTACACCGGGGAGCTGTTTTTT.

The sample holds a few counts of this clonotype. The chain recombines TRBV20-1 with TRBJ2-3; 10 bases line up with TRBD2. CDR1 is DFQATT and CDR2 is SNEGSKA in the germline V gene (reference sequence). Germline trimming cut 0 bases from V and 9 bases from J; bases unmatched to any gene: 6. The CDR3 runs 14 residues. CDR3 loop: CSARDQRGGRTQYF. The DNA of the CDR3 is TGCAGTGCTAGAGACCAGCGGGGGGGCAGAACGCAGTATTTT.

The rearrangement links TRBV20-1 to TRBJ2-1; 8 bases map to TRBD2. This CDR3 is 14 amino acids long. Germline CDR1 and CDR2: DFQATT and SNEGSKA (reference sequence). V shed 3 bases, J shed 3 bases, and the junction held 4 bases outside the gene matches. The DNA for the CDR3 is TGCAGTGCTAGTCGTCGGGGGGGCTACAATGAGCAGTTCTTC. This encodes CSASRRGGYNEQFF.